Presented here are 30 T cell receptor beta chains from one specimen sequenced in a study of CD8+ T cells in alopecia areata. Extraction and reverse transcription of RNA yielded cDNA as the sequencing template. Profiled with immunoSEQ multiplex PCR; TCRdb holds only in-frame clones, not every one. The data hold 150,000 to 250,000 clones, with 50% to 60% observed a single time. Specified treatment: oral pan-JAK inhibitor, 5-10 mg twice daily. The specimen comprised CD4+ T cells sorted from blood, sampled at week 4, from a patient treated with tofacitinib. Every receptor here comes from a human donor with alopecia areata.

The rearrangement uses TRBV5-1 and TRBJ2-5; D gene ambiguous. Germline loops: CDR1 SGHRS, CDR2 YFSETQ. V gave up 2 bases and J gave up 5 bases, with 4 bases separating them. The CDR3 sequence is 11 residues long. The CDR3 loop is CASSFRETQYF. CDR3 in DNA: TGCGCCAGCAGCTTTCGGGAGACCCAGTACTTC. The full variable domain, in which reference TRBV5-1 and TRBJ2-5 provide the parts outside the CDR3, is KAGVTQTPRYLIKTRGQQVTLSCSPISGHRSVSWYQQTPGQGLQFLFEYFSETQRNKGNFPGRFSGRQFSNSRSEMNVSTLELGDSALYLCASSFRETQYFGPGTRLLVL.

A word on this clone: Other DNA variants within this sample encode the same CDR3. DNA for the CDR3: TGCGCCAGCAGCTTTAAAGAGACCCAGTACTTC. Protein product: CASSFKETQYF. This chain uses TRBV5-1 with TRBJ2-5; D gene unclear. This CDR3 has 11 residues. Trimming cost V 2 bases and J 3 bases, with 2 bases left between them. Germline CDR1 is SGHRS and CDR2 is YFSETQ.

The V call is TRBV7-6, the J call TRBJ1-6; unclear D gene. The CDR3 is made up of 14 amino acids. V was cut by 5 bases and J by 10 bases, with 15 bases left in between. The germline V gene encodes CDR1 SGHVS and CDR2 FNYEAQ. The DNA of the CDR3 is TGTGCCAGCAGCGACGTAATAATGGGCTCACCCCTCCACTTT. It yields the protein CASSDVIMGSPLHF.

The J gene is TRBJ2-2, the V gene TRBV30; no clear D. The CDR3 is 14 amino acids. Germline V gene sequence: CDR1 GTSNPN, CDR2 SVGIG (reference sequence). V was clipped by 0 bases and J by 1 base, with 6 bases between them. CDR3 sequence (DNA): TGTGCCTGGAGTGTAAACAGGAACACCGGGGAGCTGTTTTTT. Its protein is CAWSVNRNTGELFF.

In regard to this clone: A much bigger clone sits one base away, suggesting this may be a read error. The chain uses TRBV29-1 and TRBJ2-3; D not resolved. Germline lookup yields CDR1 SQVTM and CDR2 ANQGSEA. The CDR3 totals 10 residues. The CDR3, as DNA: TGCGCCTCCAACACAGATACGCAGTATTTT. Translated: CASNTDTQYF.

V is TRBV30 and J is TRBJ1-1; D call uncertain. CDR1 and CDR2 from the germline V gene are GTSNPN and SVGIG (reference sequence). The CDR3 runs 13 residues. V was trimmed by 1 base and J by 3 bases, leaving 9 bases between them. For the CDR3, the DNA is TGTGCCTGGAGTGGAGACCGGGACACTGAAGCTTTCTTT. Its protein product is CAWSGDRDTEAFF. Full variable domain (outside the CDR3, taken from reference TRBV30 and TRBJ1-1): SQTIHQWPATLVQPVGSPLSLECTVEGTSNPNLYWYRQAAGRGLQLLFYSVGIGQISSEVPQNLSASRPQDRQFILSSKKLLLSDSGFYLCAWSGDRDTEAFFGQGTRLTVV.

Details on this clone: In the same sample, other DNA sequences code for this CDR3. The V and J genes are TRBV7-9 and TRBJ2-3; no clear D gene. V dropped 5 bases and J dropped 3 bases, with 6 bases sitting between them. Germline-derived CDR1 and CDR2 are SEHNR and FQNEAQ (reference sequence). The CDR3 is made up of 12 amino acids. The CDR3 spells CASSLRTDTQYF. The CDR3 DNA is TGTGCCAGCAGCCTCCGAACAGATACGCAGTATTTT.

The chain employs TRBV9 and TRBJ1-2; D may be TRBD1 (5 bases). The V gene lost 2 bases and the J gene lost 1 base, with 9 bases spanning the gap. Germline V CDR1 and CDR2: SGDLS, YYNGEE. The CDR3 has 14 amino acids. DNA for the CDR3: TGTGCCAGCAGCGTGGGACGGAATAACTATGGCTACACCTTC. Translation gives CASSVGRNNYGYTF.

The chain uses TRBV30 and TRBJ1-6; no clear D gene. This CDR3 contains 16 residues. The V and J ends lost 6 bases and 0 bases respectively, with 15 bases between them. Germline V gene lookup returns CDR1 GTSNPN and CDR2 SVGIG (reference sequence). CDR3 residues: CACLRTGSSYNSPLHF. CDR3 nucleotides: TGTGCCTGCCTGCGGACGGGCAGCTCCTATAATTCACCCCTCCACTTT.

This sequence joins TRBV2 and TRBJ2-5; no firm D call. Germline lookup yields CDR1 SNHLY and CDR2 FYNNEI. This CDR3 is 12 amino acids long. V was cut by 10 bases and J by 2 bases, with 11 bases left in between. CDR3 DNA sequence: TGTGCCAACCAGCTAGTTCAAGAGACCCAGTACTTC. This sequence encodes CANQLVQETQYF.

V gene TRBV30 combines with J gene TRBJ1-3; 8 nucleotides agree with TRBD1. Unmatched junction bases numbered 5, after V lost 8 bases and J lost 2 bases. There are 13 residues in the CDR3. The germline V gene has CDR1 GTSNPN and CDR2 SVGIG (reference sequence). The CDR3 region has the DNA TGTGCCCACCCGGACAGGGCTGGAAACACCATATATTTT. Translated, it gives CAHPDRAGNTIYF. The full variable domain, its missing parts supplied by reference TRBV30 and TRBJ1-3, is SQTIHQWPATLVQPVGSPLSLECTVEGTSNPNLYWYRQAAGRGLQLLFYSVGIGQISSEVPQNLSASRPQDRQFILSSKKLLLSDSGFYLCAHPDRAGNTIYFGEGSWLTVV.

The genes are TRBV7-9 and TRBJ1-1; tentative D call: TRBD1 (6 bases). This CDR3 comprises 13 residues. The germline V gene encodes CDR1 SEHNR and CDR2 FQNEAQ (reference sequence). Trimming took 6 bases from V and 3 from J, leaving 11 bases between them. The CDR3 sequence is CASSRDTYTEAFF. The DNA of the CDR3 is TGTGCCAGCAGTCGGGACACCTACACTGAAGCTTTCTTT.

V is TRBV30 and J is TRBJ1-6; perhaps TRBD1 as D (5 bases). Germline CDR1 is GTSNPN and CDR2 is SVGIG (reference sequence). The CDR3 totals 15 residues. Trimming pared 3 bases from V and 6 bases from J, leaving 15 bases between. CDR3 sequence: CAWRRYSTVNSPLHF. CDR3 nucleotides: TGTGCCTGGAGGCGTTATTCGACAGTTAATTCACCCCTCCACTTT.

V usage is TRBV28 and J usage is TRBJ2-3; no definite D call. In germline, CDR1 is MDHEN, CDR2 SYDVKM. The CDR3 spans 13 residues. Trimming shortened V by 6 bases and J by 2 bases, and 9 bases separated the two germline ends. CDR3 loop: CASSPPATDTQYF. The CDR3 nucleotides read TGTGCCAGCAGCCCCCCCGCCACAGATACGCAGTATTTT.

The chain carries TRBV30 and TRBJ2-7; 9 nucleotides align to TRBD1. The CDR3 consists of 12 residues. Trimming took 7 bases from V and 2 from J; bases not matched to a gene: 3. Germline CDR1 reads GTSNPN; CDR2 reads SVGIG (reference sequence). CDR3 nucleotides: TGTGCCTACAGGGGGCAACCCTACGAGCAGTACTTC. Translating it yields CAYRGQPYEQYF.

The genes are TRBV5-6 and TRBJ2-7; D gene uncertain. Germline loops: CDR1 SGHDT, CDR2 YYEEEE. Trimming took 2 bases from V and 7 from J, leaving 13 bases between them. This CDR3 region has 13 residues. CDR3 sequence reads: CASSLLVRWEQYF. CDR3 coding DNA: TGTGCCAGCAGCTTATTGGTGCGGTGGGAGCAGTACTTC.

The rearrangement uses TRBV6-5 and TRBJ1-1; D unclear. V gave up 2 bases and J gave up 1 base, with 8 bases separating them. Germline CDR1 is MNHEY and CDR2 is SVGAGI. The CDR3 consists of 14 residues. Written as DNA, the CDR3 is TGTGCCAGCAGTTACACGGCACAGAACACTGAAGCTTTCTTT. Its translation: CASSYTAQNTEAFF.

The CDR3 region is CAWSGQFNEKLFF. The CDR3 DNA reads TGTGCCTGGAGCGGCCAGTTTAATGAAAAACTGTTTTTT. The rearrangement joins TRBV30 to TRBJ1-4; no firm D call. V was shortened by 3 bases and J by 4 bases, with 9 bases between the two germline ends. Germline CDR1 reads GTSNPN; CDR2 reads SVGIG (reference sequence). The CDR3 sequence is 13 residues long. The variable domain in full, completed from reference TRBV30 and TRBJ1-4, reads SQTIHQWPATLVQPVGSPLSLECTVEGTSNPNLYWYRQAAGRGLQLLFYSVGIGQISSEVPQNLSASRPQDRQFILSSKKLLLSDSGFYLCAWSGQFNEKLFFGSGTQLSVL.

This clone was seen many times. The V and J genes are TRBV2 and TRBJ2-1; the match to TRBD2 covers 12 bases. Losses at the gene ends were 5 bases for V and 10 bases for J; bases not matched to a gene: 6. The CDR3 spans 14 residues. CDR1 and CDR2 (germline): SNHLY, FYNNEI. The CDR3 is CASSSSGGASEQFF. CDR3 sequence (DNA): TGTGCCAGCAGTTCTAGCGGGGGGGCGTCCGAGCAGTTCTTC.

The V call is TRBV30, the J call TRBJ1-6; D is undetermined. Per germline, CDR1 GTSNPN and CDR2 SVGIG (reference sequence). The CDR3 has 15 residues. Trimming pared 4 bases from V and 7 bases from J, leaving 17 bases between. Here the CDR3 DNA reads TGTGCCTGGATAGAACCCCTTAAACCAAATTCACCCCTCCACTTT. Its translation: CAWIEPLKPNSPLHF.

J is TRBJ2-7 and V is TRBV25-1; 8 bases align to TRBD2. Trimming took 9 bases from V and 2 from J; bases not matched to a gene: 3. CDR3 length: 12 amino acids. Germline V gene lookup returns CDR1 MGHDK and CDR2 SYGVNS. CDR3 nucleotide sequence: TGTGCCAGTAGGACTAGCCCCTACGAGCAGTACTTC. Its protein product is CASRTSPYEQYF.

The V and J genes are TRBV4-1 and TRBJ1-2, with D unclear. Germline V lookup: CDR1 MGHRA, CDR2 YSYEKL. This CDR3 comprises 14 residues. The V end lost 3 bases, the J end lost 6 bases, and 14 bases lay between the germline ends. Written as DNA, the CDR3 is TGCGCCAGCAGCCATCCGGGAGGCGTCCATGGCTACACCTTC. Translated: CASSHPGGVHGYTF.

V gene TRBV9 combines with J gene TRBJ2-3; perhaps TRBD2 as D (6 bases). This CDR3 spans 15 amino acids. V was trimmed by 2 bases and J by 0 bases, leaving 10 bases between them. The germline V gene encodes CDR1 SGDLS and CDR2 YYNGEE. CDR3 in amino acids: CASSVDGGSTDTQYF. The CDR3 bases are TGTGCCAGCAGCGTTGACGGGGGTAGCACAGATACGCAGTATTTT. Together with reference TRBV9 and TRBJ2-3, the CDR3 gives the full variable domain: DSGVTQTPKHLITATGQRVTLRCSPRSGDLSVYWYQQSLDQGLQFLIQYYNGEERAKGNILERFSAQQFPDLHSELNLSSLELGDSALYFCASSVDGGSTDTQYFGPGTRLTVL.

The CDR3 protein is CASSPNHSGDRTDTQYF. DNA of the CDR3: TGTGCCAGCAGCCCCAATCATAGCGGGGACCGAACAGATACGCAGTATTTT. The V gene is TRBV14, the J gene TRBJ2-3, with 8 bases fitting TRBD2. This CDR3 comprises 17 residues. From germline, CDR1 is SGHDN and CDR2 FVKESK. The J segment lost 3 bases and the V segment lost 4 bases, leaving 12 bases of the junction unmatched. Full variable domain (outside the CDR3, taken from reference TRBV14 and TRBJ2-3): EAGVTQFPSHSVIEKGQTVTLRCDPISGHDNLYWYRRVMGKEIKFLLHFVKESKQDESGMPNNRFLAERTGGTYSTLKVQPAELEDSGVYFCASSPNHSGDRTDTQYFGPGTRLTVL.

V is TRBV19 and J is TRBJ2-1, with D maybe TRBD2 (6 bases). The V end was cut by 5 bases, the J end by 8 bases, with 16 bases between. Germline V CDR1 and CDR2: LNHDA, SQIVND (reference sequence). This CDR3 region has 14 residues. CDR3 loop: CASSSQFREDEQFF. CDR3 in DNA: TGTGCCAGTAGTTCGCAGTTTAGGGAGGATGAGCAGTTCTTC. The full variable domain, its missing parts supplied by reference TRBV19 and TRBJ2-1, is DGGITQSPKYLFRKEGQNVTLSCEQNLNHDAMYWYRQDPGQGLRLIYYSQIVNDFQKGDIAEGYSVSREKKESFPLTVTSAQKNPTAFYLCASSSQFREDEQFFGPGTRLTVL.

The chain has TRBV6-5 and TRBJ1-2; maybe TRBD1 (6 bases). The CDR3 length is 12 residues. Germline lookup yields CDR1 MNHEY and CDR2 SVGAGI. V lost 4 bases and J lost 12, with 15 bases in between. The CDR3 reads CASSSTGFKDTF. The CDR3 nucleotides read TGTGCCAGCAGTTCCACAGGGTTTAAAGACACCTTC.

V is TRBV6-4 and J is TRBJ2-3; unclear D gene. The CDR3 length is 13 residues. V was pared by 3 bases and J by 6 bases, with 10 bases between. From germline, CDR1 is MRHNA and CDR2 SNTAGT. The DNA of the CDR3 is TGTGCCAGCAGTGAAGAACGGGCGGATACGCAGTATTTT. Amino acid sequence: CASSEERADTQYF.

The CDR3 loop reads CAWRSGGQGHYTF. The CDR3, as DNA: TGTGCCTGGAGGAGCGGGGGACAGGGGCACTACACCTTC. V gene TRBV30 combines with J gene TRBJ1-2, with 10 nucleotides matching TRBD1. The V gene's germline CDR1 is GTSNPN and CDR2 SVGIG (reference sequence). After removal of 3 bases from V and 10 bases from J, the junction contained 8 bases not matched to a gene. CDR3 length equals 13 residues.

This clone appeared a few times. The chain links TRBV7-9 to TRBJ1-2; D call uncertain. The CDR3 covers 13 residues. V shed 1 base and J shed 5 bases, with 8 bases lying between them. Germline lookup yields CDR1 SEHNR and CDR2 FQNEAQ (reference sequence). The CDR3 coding sequence is TGTGCCAGCAGCTTAGTTCAACCTTATGGCTACACCTTC. Translation gives CASSLVQPYGYTF.

Written as DNA, the CDR3 is TGTGCCAGCAGTGTCGACAGGGATGCTGGCTACACCTTC. Residues: CASSVDRDAGYTF. The chain joins TRBV2 to TRBJ1-2; 7 positions agree with TRBD1. V shed 4 bases and J 7 bases; nucleotides not matched to a gene: 6. The CDR3 length is 13 residues. CDR1 is SNHLY, CDR2 FYNNEI, per germline.